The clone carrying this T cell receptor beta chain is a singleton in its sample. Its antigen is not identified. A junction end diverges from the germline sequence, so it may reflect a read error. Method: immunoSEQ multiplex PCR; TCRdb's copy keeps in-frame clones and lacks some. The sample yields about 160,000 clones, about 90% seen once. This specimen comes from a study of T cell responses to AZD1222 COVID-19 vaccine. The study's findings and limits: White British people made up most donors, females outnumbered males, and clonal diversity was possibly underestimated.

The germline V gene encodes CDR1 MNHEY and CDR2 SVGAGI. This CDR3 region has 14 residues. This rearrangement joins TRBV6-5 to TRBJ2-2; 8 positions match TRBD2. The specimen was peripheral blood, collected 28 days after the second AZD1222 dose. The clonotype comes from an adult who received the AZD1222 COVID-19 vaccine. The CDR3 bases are TGCGCAAGTAGCGGGATTCGCGGCACCGGGGAGCTGTTTTTT. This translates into CASSGIRGTGELFF.